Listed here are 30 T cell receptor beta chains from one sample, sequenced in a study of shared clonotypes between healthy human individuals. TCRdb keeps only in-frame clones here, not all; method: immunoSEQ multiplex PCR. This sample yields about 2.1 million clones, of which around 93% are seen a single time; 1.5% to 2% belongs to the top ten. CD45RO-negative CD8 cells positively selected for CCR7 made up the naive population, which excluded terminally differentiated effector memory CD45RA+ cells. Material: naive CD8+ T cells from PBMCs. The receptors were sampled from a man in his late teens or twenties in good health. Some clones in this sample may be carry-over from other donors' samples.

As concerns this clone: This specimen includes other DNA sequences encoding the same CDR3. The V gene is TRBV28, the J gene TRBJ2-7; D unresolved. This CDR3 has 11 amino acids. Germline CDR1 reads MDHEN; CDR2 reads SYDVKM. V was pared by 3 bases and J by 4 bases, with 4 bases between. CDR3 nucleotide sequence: TGTGCCAGCAGTTTCTGGTACGAGCAGTACTTC. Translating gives CASSFWYEQYF.

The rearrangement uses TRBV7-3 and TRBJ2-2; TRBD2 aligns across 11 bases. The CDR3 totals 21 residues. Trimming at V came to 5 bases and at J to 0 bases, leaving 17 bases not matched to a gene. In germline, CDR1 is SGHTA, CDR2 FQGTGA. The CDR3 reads CASSEKWGGTSGGPNTGELFF. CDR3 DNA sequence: TGTGCCAGCAGCGAAAAATGGGGTGGAACTAGCGGGGGACCGAACACCGGGGAGCTGTTTTTT.

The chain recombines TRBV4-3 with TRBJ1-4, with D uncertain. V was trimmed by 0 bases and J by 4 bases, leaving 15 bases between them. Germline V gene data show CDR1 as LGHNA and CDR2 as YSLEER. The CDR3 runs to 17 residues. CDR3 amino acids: CASSQDHSDYSNEKLFF. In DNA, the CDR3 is TGCGCCAGCAGCCAAGATCATTCAGATTATAGTAATGAAAAACTGTTTTTT.

CDR3: CASSDRDGFISNYGYTF. The CDR3 DNA reads as TGTGCCAGCAGCGATCGGGACGGATTTATCTCGAACTATGGCTACACCTTC. The chain combines TRBV27 with TRBJ1-2, with TRBD1 as a possible D gene (5 bases). The CDR3 covers 17 residues. V lost 6 bases and J lost 2, with 22 bases in between. Germline loops: CDR1 MNHEY, CDR2 SMNVEV (reference sequence).

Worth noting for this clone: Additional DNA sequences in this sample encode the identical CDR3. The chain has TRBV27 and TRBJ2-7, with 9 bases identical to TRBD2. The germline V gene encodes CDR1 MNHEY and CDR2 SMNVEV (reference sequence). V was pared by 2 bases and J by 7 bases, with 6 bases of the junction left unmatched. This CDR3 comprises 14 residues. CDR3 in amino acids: CASSLAGGPGEQYF. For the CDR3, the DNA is TGTGCCAGCAGTTTAGCGGGAGGGCCGGGGGAGCAGTACTTC.

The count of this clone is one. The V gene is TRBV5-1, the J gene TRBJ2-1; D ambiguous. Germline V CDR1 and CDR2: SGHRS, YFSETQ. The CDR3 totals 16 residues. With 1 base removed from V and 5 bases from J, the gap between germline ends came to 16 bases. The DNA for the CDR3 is TGCGCCAGCAGCTTGAGGCCTACCTCACCTCACAATGAGCAGTTCTTC. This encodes CASSLRPTSPHNEQFF.

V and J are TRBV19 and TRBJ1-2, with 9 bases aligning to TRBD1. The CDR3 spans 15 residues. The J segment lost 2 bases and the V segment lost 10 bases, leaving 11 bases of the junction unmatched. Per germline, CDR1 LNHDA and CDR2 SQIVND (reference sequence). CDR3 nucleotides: TGTGCCACCACCACGGGGACAGGGTACAACTATGGCTACACCTTC. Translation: CATTTGTGYNYGYTF.

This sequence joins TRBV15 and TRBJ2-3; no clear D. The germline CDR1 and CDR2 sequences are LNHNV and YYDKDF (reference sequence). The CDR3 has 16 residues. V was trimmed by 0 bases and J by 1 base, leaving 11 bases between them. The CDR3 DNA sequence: TGTGCCACCAGCAGAGATCGCGTGGGCGGCACAGATACGCAGTATTTT. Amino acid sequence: CATSRDRVGGTDTQYF.

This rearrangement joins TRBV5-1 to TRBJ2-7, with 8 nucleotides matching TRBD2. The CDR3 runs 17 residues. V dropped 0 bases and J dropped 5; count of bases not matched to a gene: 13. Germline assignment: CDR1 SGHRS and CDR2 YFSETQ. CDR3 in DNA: TGCGCCAGCAGCTTGGGCTGGCGGGAGGTCCCTGAGGACGAGCAGTACTTC. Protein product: CASSLGWREVPEDEQYF.

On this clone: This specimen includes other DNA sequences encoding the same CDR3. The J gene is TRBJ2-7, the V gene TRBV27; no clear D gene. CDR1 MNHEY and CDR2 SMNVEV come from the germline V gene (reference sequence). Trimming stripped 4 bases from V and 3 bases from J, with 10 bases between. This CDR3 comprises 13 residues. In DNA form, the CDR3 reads TGTGCCAGCAGTTCTGGGCGCCTCTACGAGCAGTACTTC. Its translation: CASSSGRLYEQYF.

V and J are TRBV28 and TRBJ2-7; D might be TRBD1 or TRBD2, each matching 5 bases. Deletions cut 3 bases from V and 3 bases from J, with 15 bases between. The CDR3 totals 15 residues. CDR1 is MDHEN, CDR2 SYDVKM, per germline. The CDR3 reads CASSFARGLDYEQYF. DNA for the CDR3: TGTGCCAGCAGTTTCGCCCGGGGCCTCGACTACGAGCAGTACTTC.

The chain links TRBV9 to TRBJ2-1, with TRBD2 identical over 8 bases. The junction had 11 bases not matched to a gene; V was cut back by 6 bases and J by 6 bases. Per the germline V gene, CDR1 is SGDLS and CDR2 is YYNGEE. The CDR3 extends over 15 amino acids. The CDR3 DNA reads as TGTGCCAGCACCGAAGTAGCGGGGCCGACCAATGAGCAGTTCTTC. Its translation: CASTEVAGPTNEQFF.

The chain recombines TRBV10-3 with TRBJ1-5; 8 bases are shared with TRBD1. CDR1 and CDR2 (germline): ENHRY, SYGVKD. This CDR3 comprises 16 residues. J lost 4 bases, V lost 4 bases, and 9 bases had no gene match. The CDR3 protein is CAISGSTGGPNQPQHF. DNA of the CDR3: TGTGCCATCAGTGGGTCAACAGGGGGACCAAATCAGCCCCAGCATTTT.

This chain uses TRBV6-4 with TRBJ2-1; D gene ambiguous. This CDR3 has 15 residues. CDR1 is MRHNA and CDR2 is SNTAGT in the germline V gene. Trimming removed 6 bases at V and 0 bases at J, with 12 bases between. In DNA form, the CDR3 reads TGTGCCAGCAGGGACCTCTCAAGCTCCTACAATGAGCAGTTCTTC. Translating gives CASRDLSSSYNEQFF.

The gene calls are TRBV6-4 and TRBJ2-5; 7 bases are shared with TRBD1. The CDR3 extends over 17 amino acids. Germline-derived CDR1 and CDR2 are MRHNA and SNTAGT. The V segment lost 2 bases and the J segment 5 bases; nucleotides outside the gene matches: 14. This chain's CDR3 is CASSDTGYLRGLETQYF. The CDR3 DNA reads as TGTGCCAGCAGTGACACCGGGTATTTGAGGGGGCTGGAGACCCAGTACTTC.

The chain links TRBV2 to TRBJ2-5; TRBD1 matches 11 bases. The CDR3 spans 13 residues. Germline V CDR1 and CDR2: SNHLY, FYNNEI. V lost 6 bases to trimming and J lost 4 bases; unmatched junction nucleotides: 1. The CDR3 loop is CASRGTGGETQYF. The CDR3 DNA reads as TGTGCCAGCAGGGGGACAGGGGGAGAGACCCAGTACTTC. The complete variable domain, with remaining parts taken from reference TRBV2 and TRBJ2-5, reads EPEVTQTPSHQVTQMGQEVILRCVPISNHLYFYWYRQILGQKVEFLVSFYNNEISEKSEIFDDQFSVERPDGSNFTLKIRSTKLEDSAMYFCASRGTGGETQYFGPGTRLLVL.

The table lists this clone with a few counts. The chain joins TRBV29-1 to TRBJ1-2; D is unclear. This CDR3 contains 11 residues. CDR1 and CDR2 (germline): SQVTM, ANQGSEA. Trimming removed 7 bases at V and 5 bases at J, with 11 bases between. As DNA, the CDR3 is TGCAGCGGGGAAACATTGTATGGCTACACCTTC. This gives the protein CSGETLYGYTF.

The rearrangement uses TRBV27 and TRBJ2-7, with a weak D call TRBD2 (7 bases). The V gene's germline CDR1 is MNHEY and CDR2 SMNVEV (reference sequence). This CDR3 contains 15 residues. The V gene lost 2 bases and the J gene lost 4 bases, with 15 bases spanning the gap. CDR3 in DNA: TGTGCCAGCAGTTTAGGGTGGGGGGGCCAGTACGAGCAGTACTTC. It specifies CASSLGWGGQYEQYF.

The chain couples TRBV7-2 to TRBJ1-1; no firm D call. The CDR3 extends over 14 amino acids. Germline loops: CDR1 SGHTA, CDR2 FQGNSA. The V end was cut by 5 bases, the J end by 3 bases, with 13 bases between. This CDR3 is CASSLVLDDTEAFF. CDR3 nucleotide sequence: TGTGCCAGCAGCCTCGTTCTGGACGACACTGAAGCTTTCTTT.

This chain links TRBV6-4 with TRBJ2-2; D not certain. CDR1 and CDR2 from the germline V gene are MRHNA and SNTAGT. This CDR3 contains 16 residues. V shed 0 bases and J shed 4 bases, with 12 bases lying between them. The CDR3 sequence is CASSDSRSLATGELFF. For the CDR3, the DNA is TGTGCCAGCAGTGACTCGAGGTCCTTAGCCACCGGGGAGCTGTTTTTT.

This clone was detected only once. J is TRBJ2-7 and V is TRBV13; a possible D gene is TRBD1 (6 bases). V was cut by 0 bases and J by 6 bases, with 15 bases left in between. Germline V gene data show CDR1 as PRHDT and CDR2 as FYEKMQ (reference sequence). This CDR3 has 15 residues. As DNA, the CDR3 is TGTGCCAGCAGCTTAGGCCCCCGCAGGGGCCTCGAGCAGTACTTC. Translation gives CASSLGPRRGLEQYF.

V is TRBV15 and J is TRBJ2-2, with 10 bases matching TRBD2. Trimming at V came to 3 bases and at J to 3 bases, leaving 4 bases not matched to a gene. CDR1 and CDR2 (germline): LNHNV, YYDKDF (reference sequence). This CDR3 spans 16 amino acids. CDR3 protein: CATSSSGRLDTGELFF. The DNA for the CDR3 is TGTGCCACCAGCAGTAGCGGGAGGTTAGACACCGGGGAGCTGTTTTTT.

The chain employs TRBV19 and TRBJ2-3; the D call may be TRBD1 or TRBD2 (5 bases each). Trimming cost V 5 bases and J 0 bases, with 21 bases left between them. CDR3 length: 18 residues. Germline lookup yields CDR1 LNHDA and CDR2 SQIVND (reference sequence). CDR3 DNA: TGTGCCAGTAGTCCACGACTCAAAATGGGGGATAGCACAGATACGCAGTATTTT. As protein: CASSPRLKMGDSTDTQYF.

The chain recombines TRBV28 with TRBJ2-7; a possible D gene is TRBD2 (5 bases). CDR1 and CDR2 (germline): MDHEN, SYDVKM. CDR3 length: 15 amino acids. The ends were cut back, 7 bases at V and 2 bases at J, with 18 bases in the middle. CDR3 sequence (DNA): TGTGCCAGCACTTCCCGGGAAGGGTTGGCCTACGAGCAGTACTTC. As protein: CASTSREGLAYEQYF.

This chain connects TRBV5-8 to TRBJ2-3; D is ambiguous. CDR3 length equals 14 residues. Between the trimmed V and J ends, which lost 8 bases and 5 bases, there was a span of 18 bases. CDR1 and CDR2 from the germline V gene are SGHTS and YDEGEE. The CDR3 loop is CASRGGYSVDTQYF. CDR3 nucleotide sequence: TGTGCCAGTCGCGGTGGCTATTCCGTAGATACGCAGTATTTT.

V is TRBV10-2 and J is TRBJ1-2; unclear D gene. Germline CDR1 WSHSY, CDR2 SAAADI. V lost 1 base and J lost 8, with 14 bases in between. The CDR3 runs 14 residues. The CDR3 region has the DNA TGCGCCAGCAGTGAGTTTGGCGGCTCTCGGGGCTACACCTTC. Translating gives CASSEFGGSRGYTF.

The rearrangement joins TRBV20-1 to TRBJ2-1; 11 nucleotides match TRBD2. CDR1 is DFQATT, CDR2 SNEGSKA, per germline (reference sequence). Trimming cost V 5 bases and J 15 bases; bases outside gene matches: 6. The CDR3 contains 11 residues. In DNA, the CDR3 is TGCAGTGCTTTAGCGGGAGGGCTTAGGTTCTTC. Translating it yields CSALAGGLRFF.

In nucleotides, the CDR3 is TGTGCCAGCAGCTTAGTCCCGGGGGCGCGGGACACCGGGGAGCTGTTTTTT. This sequence encodes CASSLVPGARDTGELFF. The chain links TRBV11-2 to TRBJ2-2; D may match TRBD1 or TRBD2 (6 bases each). Trimming took off 1 base at V and 3 bases at J, with 15 bases between the two ends. Germline CDR1 reads SGHAT; CDR2 reads FQNNGV. This CDR3 is built from 17 residues.

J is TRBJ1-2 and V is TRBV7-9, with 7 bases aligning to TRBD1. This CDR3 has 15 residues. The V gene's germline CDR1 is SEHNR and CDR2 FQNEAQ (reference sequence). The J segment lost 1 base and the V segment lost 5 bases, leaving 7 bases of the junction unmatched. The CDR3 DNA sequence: TGTGCCAGCAGCGATTCGGGACAGTTTAACTATGGCTACACCTTC. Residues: CASSDSGQFNYGYTF. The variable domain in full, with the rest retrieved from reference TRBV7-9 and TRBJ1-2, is DTGVSQNPRHKITKRGQNVTFRCDPISEHNRLYWYRQTLGQGPEFLTYFQNEAQLEKSRLLSDRFSAERPKGSFSTLEIQRTEQGDSAMYLCASSDSGQFNYGYTFGSGTRLTVV.

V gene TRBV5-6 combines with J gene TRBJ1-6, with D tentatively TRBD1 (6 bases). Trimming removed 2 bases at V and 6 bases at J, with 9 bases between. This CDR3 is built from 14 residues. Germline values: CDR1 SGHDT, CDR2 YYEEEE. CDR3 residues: CASSLGGLNSPLHF. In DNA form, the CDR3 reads TGTGCCAGCAGCTTAGGGGGTCTTAATTCACCCCTCCACTTT.